A single sample gave rise to the 30 T cell receptor beta chains below, sequenced in a study of T cell changes during pregnancy in multiple sclerosis. The data were produced by immunoSEQ multiplex PCR, yet TCRdb's version contains in-frame clones alone and is incomplete. The profile covers over 45,000 clones, with 80% to 95% appearing a single time and around 8.6% taken by the ten largest. The specimen comprised CD8+ T cells from peripheral blood mononuclear cells, sampled after pregnancy. Source of these receptors: a female donor with multiple sclerosis, enrolled in a pregnancy study.

The V gene is TRBV30, the J gene TRBJ1-1, with D possibly TRBD1 on 5 matching bases. CDR3 length equals 14 residues. Trimming took off 3 bases at V and 5 bases at J, with 16 bases between the two ends. Germline CDR1 GTSNPN, CDR2 SVGIG (reference sequence). CDR3 nucleotide sequence: TGTGCCTGGAGCGGGGGTAGTGCTGAGACTGAAGCTTTCTTT. Its translation: CAWSGGSAETEAFF.

The genes are TRBV6-6 and TRBJ1-1; D uncertain. CDR3 length: 13 residues. The germline CDR1 and CDR2 sequences are MNHNY and SVGAGI (reference sequence). Trimming stripped 2 bases from V and 1 base from J, with 5 bases between. For the CDR3, the DNA is TGTGCCAGCAGTTACAGCAAGAACACTGAAGCTTTCTTT. Translating gives CASSYSKNTEAFF.

This chain connects TRBV30 to TRBJ1-2, with D perhaps TRBD1 (5 bases). CDR1 and CDR2 (germline): GTSNPN, SVGIG (reference sequence). This CDR3 is 12 amino acids long. V was trimmed by 4 bases and J by 0 bases, leaving 6 bases between them. CDR3 nucleotide sequence: TGTGCCTGGATCAGGGCTAACTATGGCTACACCTTC. Protein: CAWIRANYGYTF.

The chain has TRBV28 and TRBJ1-3; 7 positions agree with TRBD1. This CDR3 has 15 residues. Trimming removed 2 bases from V and 4 bases from J; junction bases left unmatched: 5. Germline assignment: CDR1 MDHEN and CDR2 SYDVKM. The CDR3 coding sequence is TGTGCCAGCAGTTTAACAGGGGTCAGCGGAAACACCATATATTTT. Its protein is CASSLTGVSGNTIYF.

This clone was observed a handful of times. V and J are TRBV19 and TRBJ2-1, with a possible D match to TRBD1 (6 bases). This CDR3 spans 13 amino acids. The ends were cut back, 5 bases at V and 7 bases at J, with 12 bases in the middle. Germline CDR1 reads LNHDA; CDR2 reads SQIVND (reference sequence). The CDR3 region has the DNA TGTGCCAGTAGTTTACAGGGTCAGAATGAGCAGTTCTTC. Its translation is CASSLQGQNEQFF. Using reference TRBV19 and TRBJ2-1 for the parts outside the CDR3, the full variable domain is DGGITQSPKYLFRKEGQNVTLSCEQNLNHDAMYWYRQDPGQGLRLIYYSQIVNDFQKGDIAEGYSVSREKKESFPLTVTSAQKNPTAFYLCASSLQGQNEQFFGPGTRLTVL.

The chain couples TRBV5-4 to TRBJ1-2, with D possibly being TRBD1 (5 bases). The CDR3 covers 18 residues. V lost 6 bases, J lost 4 bases, and 28 bases lay in between. The germline gives CDR1 SGHNT, CDR2 YYREEE (reference sequence). In DNA, the CDR3 is TGTGCCAGCACTGGCCTCGGGGGATCGGGGGTATATGGCTATGGCTACACCTTC. Amino acids: CASTGLGGSGVYGYGYTF. The full variable domain, completed using reference TRBV5-4 and TRBJ1-2, is ETGVTQSPTHLIKTRGQQVTLRCSSQSGHNTVSWYQQALGQGPQFIFQYYREEENGRGNFPPRFSGLQFPNYSSELNVNALELDDSALYLCASTGLGGSGVYGYGYTFGSGTRLTVV.

The chain carries TRBV7-9 and TRBJ2-7, with TRBD1 identical over 8 bases. The CDR3 totals 15 residues. Germline V CDR1 and CDR2: SEHNR, FQNEAQ (reference sequence). The V gene end was trimmed by 6 bases and the J gene end by 3 bases; junction bases not matched to a gene: 10. CDR3: CASSLLRGQVYEQYF. The DNA for the CDR3 is TGTGCCAGCAGTCTCCTGCGGGGACAGGTCTACGAGCAGTACTTC.

The rearrangement uses TRBV4-1 and TRBJ2-7; D unresolved. With 0 bases removed from V and 0 bases from J, the gap between germline ends came to 9 bases. The germline CDR1 and CDR2 sequences are MGHRA and YSYEKL. This CDR3 has 15 amino acids. CDR3 protein: CASSQDRGYSYEQYF. The CDR3 nucleotides are TGCGCCAGCAGCCAAGATAGAGGCTACTCCTACGAGCAGTACTTC.

The chain has TRBV4-1 and TRBJ2-7; 7 bases are shared with TRBD2. V was clipped by 0 bases and J by 5 bases; unmatched bases: 7. Germline V lookup: CDR1 MGHRA, CDR2 YSYEKL. The CDR3 covers 15 residues. CDR3 nucleotides: TGCGCCAGCAGCCAAGATATGGCGGGAGTTGACGAGCAGTACTTC. Its protein is CASSQDMAGVDEQYF.

This chain links TRBV7-6 with TRBJ2-7, with 7 bases identical to TRBD1. This CDR3 comprises 13 residues. Per the germline V gene, CDR1 is SGHVS and CDR2 is FNYEAQ. V trimming: 5 bases; J trimming: 3 bases; junction bases outside the gene matches: 4. In nucleotides, the CDR3 is TGTGCCAGCAGCCTCGGACAGGACTACGAGCAGTACTTC. Translated: CASSLGQDYEQYF.

This sequence joins TRBV7-9 and TRBJ2-1, with D perhaps matching TRBD2 (5 bases). Germline V lookup: CDR1 SEHNR, CDR2 FQNEAQ (reference sequence). This CDR3 spans 12 amino acids. With 5 bases removed from V and 12 bases from J, the gap between germline ends came to 14 bases. This CDR3 reads CASSLETSGQFF. Here the CDR3 DNA reads TGTGCCAGCAGCCTAGAAACTAGTGGGCAGTTCTTC.

The chain carries TRBV6-5 and TRBJ1-1, with a weak D call TRBD1 (6 bases). This CDR3 is 15 amino acids long. Germline CDR1 and CDR2: MNHEY and SVGAGI. V gave up 7 bases and J gave up 0 bases, with 15 bases separating them. The CDR3 sequence: CASTPAEGVNTEAFF. CDR3 nucleotides: TGTGCCAGCACCCCCGCTGAGGGGGTGAACACTGAAGCTTTCTTT.

This chain connects TRBV6-6 to TRBJ2-1; 7 bases match TRBD1. J was trimmed by 6 bases and V by 6 bases; bases with no gene match: 8. There are 14 residues in the CDR3. Looked up from germline, CDR1 is MNHNY and CDR2 is SVGAGI (reference sequence). The chain's CDR3 is CASSPGQFPNEQFF. The CDR3 DNA reads as TGTGCCAGCAGCCCGGGACAGTTCCCCAATGAGCAGTTCTTC.

This clone was recorded a few times. The chain carries TRBV7-9 and TRBJ2-2, with D tentatively TRBD2 (5 bases). This CDR3 is 15 amino acids long. The V gene's germline CDR1 is SEHNR and CDR2 FQNEAQ (reference sequence). With 3 bases removed from V and 5 bases from J, the gap between germline ends came to 13 bases. CDR3 loop: CASSLDPSGTGELFF. CDR3 DNA sequence: TGTGCCAGCAGCTTGGATCCATCGGGGACCGGGGAGCTGTTTTTT.

The chain employs TRBV19 and TRBJ2-7; 7 bases are shared with TRBD1. This CDR3 spans 13 amino acids. Trimming at V came to 5 bases and at J to 5 bases, leaving 6 bases not matched to a gene. The germline gives CDR1 LNHDA, CDR2 SQIVND (reference sequence). CDR3 nucleotide sequence: TGTGCCAGTAGTGCCCAGGGGGTCAACGAGCAGTACTTC. Translation: CASSAQGVNEQYF.

This chain connects TRBV30 to TRBJ2-1; 7 bases fit TRBD2. The CDR3 has 15 residues. Per germline, CDR1 GTSNPN and CDR2 SVGIG (reference sequence). With V trimmed by 2 bases and J by 2 bases, 6 bases remained unmatched. In DNA form, the CDR3 reads TGTGCCTGGAGTTTAGGAGCGGGGACCTACAATGAGCAGTTCTTC. Translated: CAWSLGAGTYNEQFF.

The chain uses TRBV6-1 and TRBJ1-2; TRBD1 is a possible D gene (6 bases). Germline V gene lookup returns CDR1 MNHNS and CDR2 SASEGT. The V end lost 7 bases, the J end lost 4 bases, and 19 bases lay between the germline ends. CDR3 length equals 15 residues. The CDR3 loop is CASTILPTGPYGYTF. The CDR3 DNA sequence: TGTGCCAGCACCATACTACCAACAGGGCCCTATGGCTACACCTTC.

The chain combines TRBV5-1 with TRBJ1-1; no reliable D call. Trimming cost V 5 bases and J 2 bases, with 13 bases left between them. The V gene's germline CDR1 is SGHRS and CDR2 YFSETQ. The CDR3 extends over 14 amino acids. CDR3 sequence (DNA): TGCGCCAGCAGAGTGATAGAGATTAACACTGAAGCTTTCTTT. Residues: CASRVIEINTEAFF.

The V and J genes are TRBV2 and TRBJ1-1; 8 nucleotides align to TRBD1. CDR3 length equals 16 residues. The trim removed 5 bases at V and 1 base at J, leaving 9 bases unmatched. The germline CDR1 and CDR2 sequences are SNHLY and FYNNEI. The DNA of the CDR3 is TGTGCCAGCAGTATGGACAGGGTCTCCGGGAACACTGAAGCTTTCTTT. This codes for CASSMDRVSGNTEAFF.

The rearrangement links TRBV6-5 to TRBJ2-5; 14 bases match TRBD2. The CDR3 spans 16 residues. J lost 6 bases, V lost 0 bases, and 3 bases had no gene match. CDR1 and CDR2 from the germline V gene are MNHEY and SVGAGI. DNA for the CDR3: TGTGCCAGCAGTTACTCGGGGACTAGCGGGGGAAAGACCCAGTACTTC. This sequence encodes CASSYSGTSGGKTQYF.

The chain is built from TRBV19 and TRBJ1-5; D ambiguous. CDR1 and CDR2 from the germline V gene are LNHDA and SQIVND (reference sequence). CDR3 length: 17 amino acids. V shed 5 bases and J shed 0 bases, with 17 bases lying between them. The CDR3 reads CASSEGPLIYSNQPQHF. In DNA form, the CDR3 reads TGTGCCAGTAGTGAGGGCCCCCTTATTTATAGCAATCAGCCCCAGCATTTT.

V is TRBV12-5 and J is TRBJ2-1; no firm D call. The CDR3 spans 13 residues. V gave up 0 bases and J gave up 8 bases, with 8 bases separating them. CDR1 is LGHNT and CDR2 is FRNRAP in the germline V gene. CDR3 residues: CASGLVGGDEQFF. CDR3 nucleotides: TGTGCTAGTGGTTTGGTAGGCGGCGATGAGCAGTTCTTC.

This rearrangement joins TRBV6-1 to TRBJ2-1; tentatively, D is TRBD2 (5 bases). Trimming stripped 5 bases from V and 7 bases from J, with 12 bases between. Per germline, CDR1 MNHNS and CDR2 SASEGT. The CDR3 is made up of 13 amino acids. As DNA, the CDR3 is TGTGCCAGCAGTAGACGGACTCCTAATGAGCAGTTCTTC. It encodes CASSRRTPNEQFF.

The chain couples TRBV7-9 to TRBJ1-2; 9 positions match TRBD1. The V and J ends lost 3 bases and 4 bases, in that order; junction bases with no gene match: 12. This CDR3 has 17 residues. Germline V gives CDR1 SEHNR, CDR2 FQNEAQ (reference sequence). The chain's CDR3 is CASSLGDRELFGYGYTF. Here the CDR3 DNA reads TGTGCCAGCAGCTTGGGGGACAGGGAGTTGTTTGGCTATGGCTACACCTTC.

V and J are TRBV30 and TRBJ1-5, with D perhaps matching TRBD1 (6 bases). V lost 8 bases to trimming and J lost 3 bases, with 11 bases between them. CDR3 length: 12 residues. Germline V lookup: CDR1 GTSNPN, CDR2 SVGIG (reference sequence). In DNA form, the CDR3 reads TGTGCCGCCCAGGGGCTCAATCAGCCCCAGCATTTT. Amino acids: CAAQGLNQPQHF.

This rearrangement joins TRBV23-1 to TRBJ1-5, with D unresolved. TRBV23-1 is sorted into the ORF group, with uncertain function. The CDR3 is made up of 16 amino acids. Trimming shortened V by 0 bases and J by 5 bases, and 14 bases separated the two germline ends. CDR3 DNA sequence: TGCGCCAGCAGTCAATCGACGGTATTAGAGGATCAGCCCCAGCATTTT. Encoded protein: CASSQSTVLEDQPQHF.

This chain connects TRBV6-5 to TRBJ2-7; no clear D. The ends were cut back, 0 bases at V and 6 bases at J, with 15 bases in the middle. In germline, CDR1 is MNHEY, CDR2 SVGAGI. This CDR3 contains 15 residues. CDR3 sequence: CASSYSAIRSSEQYF. CDR3 DNA: TGTGCCAGCAGTTACTCGGCAATCCGGAGCTCCGAGCAGTACTTC.

This chain uses TRBV7-2 with TRBJ2-7; 14 bases agree with TRBD2. Per the germline V gene, CDR1 is SGHTA and CDR2 is FQGNSA. This CDR3 region has 15 residues. The junction had 6 bases not matched to a gene; V was cut back by 4 bases and J by 7 bases. The CDR3 is CASSSGTSGSREQYF. The CDR3 nucleotides are TGTGCCAGCAGCTCCGGGACTAGCGGGAGCCGGGAGCAGTACTTC.

The chain recombines TRBV4-3 with TRBJ2-6; possible D gene TRBD1, 5 bases. Germline CDR1 and CDR2: LGHNA and YSLEER. The CDR3 spans 15 residues. Trimming removed 6 bases from V and 0 bases from J, with 9 bases in between. Written as DNA, the CDR3 is TGCGCCAGCAGACAGGACATCTCTGGGGCCAACGTCCTGACTTTC. It translates to CASRQDISGANVLTF.

The chain links TRBV4-1 to TRBJ2-7; 8 nucleotides line up with TRBD2. The germline V gene has CDR1 MGHRA and CDR2 YSYEKL. CDR3 length equals 17 residues. Unmatched junction bases numbered 9, after V lost 0 bases and J lost 2 bases. The CDR3 DNA reads as TGCGCCAGCAGCCAAGATCGGGGGGGAGGGGACCCCTACGAGCAGTACTTC. It yields the protein CASSQDRGGGDPYEQYF.